This T cell receptor (beta chain) was identified during a study of OX40 agonist ivuxolimab in advanced cancers. Study summary: It was ivuxolimab, an agonistic anti-OX40 (CD134) antibody, that patients were treated with.

Generated by immunoSEQ multiplex PCR, the TCRdb table keeps only in-frame clones and is missing some. Seen here are about 76,000 clones, over 75% observed once, and the top ten hold roughly 3.1%. The sample here was CD4+ or CD8+ T cells sorted from blood, taken in a trial of the OX40 agonist ivuxolimab. This TCR was sampled from an adult with an advanced solid tumor such as melanoma, head and neck, liver or kidney cancer.

CDR3 loop: CAWSGQGAHTEAFF. DNA of the CDR3: TGTGCCTGGAGTGGACAGGGGGCCCACACTGAAGCTTTCTTT. The chain recombines TRBV30 with TRBJ1-1, with 10 bases identical to TRBD1. Germline lookup yields CDR1 GTSNPN and CDR2 SVGIG (reference sequence). This CDR3 has 14 residues. Trimming took 1 base from V and 3 from J; bases not matched to a gene: 2. Based on the CDR3 plus reference TRBV30 and TRBJ1-1, the full variable domain is SQTIHQWPATLVQPVGSPLSLECTVEGTSNPNLYWYRQAAGRGLQLLFYSVGIGQISSEVPQNLSASRPQDRQFILSSKKLLLSDSGFYLCAWSGQGAHTEAFFGQGTRLTVV.